The following is a T cell receptor (beta chain) sequence with its context. What it recognizes is unknown. TCRdb processed the 5' RACE reads again and assigns one entry to each CDR3 protein, with no DNA. The sample spans about 260,000 distinct CDR3 sequences; the ten largest clones claim about 0.4%. This sample stems from a study of T cells expressing NK-cell markers. Study information: Serological testing identified seven of the eight sequenced donors as HCMV-seropositive and one as seronegative.

The study's findings and limits: Each of a handful of donors carried dominant NKG2C+ clonotypes accounting for about 1.0-7.5% of CD8+ T cells.

The CDR3 loop spans 13 amino acids. J is TRBJ2-1 and V is TRBV12-3 or TRBV12-4; TCRdb returns TRBD2, unconfirmable since there is no DNA. The clonotype comes from a man younger than 30 in good health. Sequencing was performed on blood T cells: a sorted CD56 or NKG2C T cell subset, CD4+ or CD8+ T cells, or bulk PBMC T cells (not recorded which). The CDR3 sequence is CASSLAEYNEQFF.